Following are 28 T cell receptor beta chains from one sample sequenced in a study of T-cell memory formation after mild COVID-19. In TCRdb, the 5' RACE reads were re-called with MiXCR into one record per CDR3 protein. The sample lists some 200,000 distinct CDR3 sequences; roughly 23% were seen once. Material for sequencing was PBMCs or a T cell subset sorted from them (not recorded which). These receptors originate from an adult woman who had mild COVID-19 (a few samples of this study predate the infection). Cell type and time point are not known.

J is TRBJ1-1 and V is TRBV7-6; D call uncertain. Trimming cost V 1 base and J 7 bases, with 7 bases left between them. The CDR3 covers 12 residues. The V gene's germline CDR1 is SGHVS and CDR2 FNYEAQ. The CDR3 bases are TGTGCCAGCAGCTTAGGTGCAAATGAAGCTTTCTTT. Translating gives CASSLGANEAFF.

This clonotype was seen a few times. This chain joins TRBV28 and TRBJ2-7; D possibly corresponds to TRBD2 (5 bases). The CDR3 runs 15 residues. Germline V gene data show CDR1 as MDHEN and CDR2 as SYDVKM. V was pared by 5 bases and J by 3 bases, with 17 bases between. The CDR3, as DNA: TGTGCCAGCAGTCAAATAGGTAGCGACTACTACGAGCAGTACTTC. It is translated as CASSQIGSDYYEQYF.

In DNA form, the CDR3 reads TGTGCCAGCAGCATCCGGGACAGGGTCTTCAATGAGCAGTTCTTC. It yields the protein CASSIRDRVFNEQFF. The V gene is TRBV7-8, the J gene TRBJ2-1; 9 nucleotides agree with TRBD1. J lost 6 bases, V lost 5 bases, and 8 bases had no gene match. Per germline, CDR1 SGHVS and CDR2 FQNEAQ. The CDR3 runs 15 residues.

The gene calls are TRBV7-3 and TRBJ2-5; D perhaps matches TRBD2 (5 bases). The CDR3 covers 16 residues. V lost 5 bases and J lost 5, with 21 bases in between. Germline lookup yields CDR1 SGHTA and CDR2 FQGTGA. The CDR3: CASSAAGGGFAETQYF. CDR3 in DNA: TGTGCCAGCAGCGCCGCAGGAGGAGGTTTCGCGGAGACCCAGTACTTC.

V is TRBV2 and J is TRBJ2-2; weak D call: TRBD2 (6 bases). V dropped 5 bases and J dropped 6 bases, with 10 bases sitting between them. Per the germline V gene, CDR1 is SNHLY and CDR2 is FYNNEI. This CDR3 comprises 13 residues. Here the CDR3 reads CASSPPSAGELFF. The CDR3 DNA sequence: TGTGCCAGCAGTCCTCCTAGCGCCGGGGAGCTGTTTTTT.

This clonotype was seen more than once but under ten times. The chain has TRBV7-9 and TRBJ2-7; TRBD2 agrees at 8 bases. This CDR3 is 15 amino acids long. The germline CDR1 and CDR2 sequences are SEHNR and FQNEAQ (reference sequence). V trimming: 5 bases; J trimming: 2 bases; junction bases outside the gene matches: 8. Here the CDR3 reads CASSGPSGGTYEQYF. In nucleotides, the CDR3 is TGTGCCAGCAGCGGTCCGAGCGGGGGCACCTACGAGCAGTACTTC.

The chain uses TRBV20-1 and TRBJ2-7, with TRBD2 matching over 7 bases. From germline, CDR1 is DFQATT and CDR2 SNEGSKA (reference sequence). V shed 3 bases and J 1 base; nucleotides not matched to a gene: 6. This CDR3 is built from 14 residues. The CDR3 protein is CSASGRTRSYEQYF. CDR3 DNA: TGCAGTGCTAGCGGGAGGACGCGATCCTACGAGCAGTACTTC.

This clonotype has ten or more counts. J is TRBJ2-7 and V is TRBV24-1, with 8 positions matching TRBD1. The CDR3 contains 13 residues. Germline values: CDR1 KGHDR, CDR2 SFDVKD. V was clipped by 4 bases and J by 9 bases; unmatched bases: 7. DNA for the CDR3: TGTGCCACCAGTGACCCGGGACAGGCAAGGCAGTACTTC. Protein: CATSDPGQARQYF.

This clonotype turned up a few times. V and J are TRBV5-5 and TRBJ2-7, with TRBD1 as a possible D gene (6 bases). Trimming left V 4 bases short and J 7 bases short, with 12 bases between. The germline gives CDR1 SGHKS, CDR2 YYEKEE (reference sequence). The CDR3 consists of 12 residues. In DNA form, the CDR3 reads TGTGCCAGCAGCCCGGGACACAGTGAGCAGTACTTC. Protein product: CASSPGHSEQYF.

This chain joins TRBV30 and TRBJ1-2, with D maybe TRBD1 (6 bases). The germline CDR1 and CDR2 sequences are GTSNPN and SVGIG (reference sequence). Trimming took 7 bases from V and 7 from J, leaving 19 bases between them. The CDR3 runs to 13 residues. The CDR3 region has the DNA TGTGCCTCTGAGGACGTACAGGGAGCTGGCTACACCTTC. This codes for CASEDVQGAGYTF.

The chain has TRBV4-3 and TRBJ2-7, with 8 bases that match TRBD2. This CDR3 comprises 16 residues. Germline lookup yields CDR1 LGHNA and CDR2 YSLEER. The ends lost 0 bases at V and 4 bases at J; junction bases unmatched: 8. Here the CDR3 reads CASSQDRDGTRYEQYF. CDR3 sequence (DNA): TGCGCCAGCAGCCAAGATAGGGACGGGACTAGGTACGAGCAGTACTTC.

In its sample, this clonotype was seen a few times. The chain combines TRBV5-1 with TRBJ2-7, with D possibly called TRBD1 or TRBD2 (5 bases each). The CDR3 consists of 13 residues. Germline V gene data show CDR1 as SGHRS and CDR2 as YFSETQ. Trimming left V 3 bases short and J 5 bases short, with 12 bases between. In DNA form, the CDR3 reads TGCGCCAGCAGCTCGGGGACCCTAGACGAGCAGTACTTC. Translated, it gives CASSSGTLDEQYF.

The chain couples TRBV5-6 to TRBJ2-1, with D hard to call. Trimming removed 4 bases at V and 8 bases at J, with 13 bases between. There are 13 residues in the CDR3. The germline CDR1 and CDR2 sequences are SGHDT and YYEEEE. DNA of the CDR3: TGTGCCAGCAGCCTGGACCCGGTGGATGAGCAGTTCTTC. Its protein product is CASSLDPVDEQFF.

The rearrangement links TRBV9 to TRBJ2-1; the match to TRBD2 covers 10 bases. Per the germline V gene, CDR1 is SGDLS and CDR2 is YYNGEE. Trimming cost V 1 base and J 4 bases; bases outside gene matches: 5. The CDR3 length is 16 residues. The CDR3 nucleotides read TGTGCCAGCAGCGTACTAGCGGGAGAGGGGTACAATGAGCAGTTCTTC. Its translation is CASSVLAGEGYNEQFF.

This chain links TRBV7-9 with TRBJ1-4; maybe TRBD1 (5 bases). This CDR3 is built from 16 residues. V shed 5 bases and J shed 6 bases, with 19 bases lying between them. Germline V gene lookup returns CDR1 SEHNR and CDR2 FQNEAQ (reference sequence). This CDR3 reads CASSHTHRGTDEKLFF. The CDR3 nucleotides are TGTGCCAGCAGCCACACTCATCGGGGGACTGATGAAAAACTGTTTTTT.

CDR3 protein: CSARNGAGPPNTEAFF. In DNA, the CDR3 is TGCAGTGCTAGAAATGGTGCAGGGCCCCCGAACACTGAAGCTTTCTTT. V is TRBV20-1 and J is TRBJ1-1, with D possibly TRBD1 on 5 matching bases. Trimming cost V 2 bases and J 1 base, with 17 bases left between them. The germline CDR1 and CDR2 sequences are DFQATT and SNEGSKA (reference sequence). CDR3 length equals 16 residues.

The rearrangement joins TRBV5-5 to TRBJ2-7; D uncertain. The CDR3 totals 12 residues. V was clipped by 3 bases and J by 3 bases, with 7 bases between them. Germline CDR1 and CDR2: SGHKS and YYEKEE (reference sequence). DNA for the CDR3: TGTGCCAGCAGCTGGGATCTCTACGAGCAGTACTTC. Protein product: CASSWDLYEQYF.

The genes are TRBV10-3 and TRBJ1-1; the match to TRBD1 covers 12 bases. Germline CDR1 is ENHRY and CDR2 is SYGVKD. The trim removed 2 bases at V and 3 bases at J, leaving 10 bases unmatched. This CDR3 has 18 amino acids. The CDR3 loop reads CAISEAGTGGGGDTEAFF. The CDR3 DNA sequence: TGTGCCATCAGTGAGGCGGGGACAGGGGGCGGTGGGGACACTGAAGCTTTCTTT.

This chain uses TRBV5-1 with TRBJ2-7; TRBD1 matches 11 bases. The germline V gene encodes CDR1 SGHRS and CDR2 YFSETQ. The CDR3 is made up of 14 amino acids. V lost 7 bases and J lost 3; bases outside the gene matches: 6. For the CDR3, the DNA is TGCGCCAGCTTTGCCGGGACAGGGGGCTACGAGCAGTACTTC. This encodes CASFAGTGGYEQYF. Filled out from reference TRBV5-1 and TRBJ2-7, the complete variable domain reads KAGVTQTPRYLIKTRGQQVTLSCSPISGHRSVSWYQQTPGQGLQFLFEYFSETQRNKGNFPGRFSGRQFSNSRSEMNVSTLELGDSALYLCASFAGTGGYEQYFGPGTRLTVT.

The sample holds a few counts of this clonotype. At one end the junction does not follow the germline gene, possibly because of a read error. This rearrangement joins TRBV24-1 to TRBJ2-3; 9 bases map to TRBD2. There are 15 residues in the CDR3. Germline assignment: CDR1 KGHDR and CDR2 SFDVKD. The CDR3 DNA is TGTGCCACCAGTGACCTTAGCGGGAGCATAGATACGCAGTATTTT. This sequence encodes CATSDLSGSIDTQYF.

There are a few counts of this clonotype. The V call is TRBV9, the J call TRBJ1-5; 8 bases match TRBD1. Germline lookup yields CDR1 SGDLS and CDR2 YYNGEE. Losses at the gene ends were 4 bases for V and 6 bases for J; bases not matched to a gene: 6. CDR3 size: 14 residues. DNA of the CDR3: TGTGCCAGCAGCCCCGGGACAGGCGGTCAGCCCCAGCATTTT. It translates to CASSPGTGGQPQHF.

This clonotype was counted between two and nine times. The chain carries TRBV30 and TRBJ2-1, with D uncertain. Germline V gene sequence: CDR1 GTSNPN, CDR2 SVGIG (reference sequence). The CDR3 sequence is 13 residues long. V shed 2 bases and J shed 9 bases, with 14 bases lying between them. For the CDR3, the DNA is TGTGCCTGGAGTCCCGACCCATTTTCTGAGCAGTTCTTC. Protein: CAWSPDPFSEQFF. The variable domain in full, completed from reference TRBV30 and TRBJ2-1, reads SQTIHQWPATLVQPVGSPLSLECTVEGTSNPNLYWYRQAAGRGLQLLFYSVGIGQISSEVPQNLSASRPQDRQFILSSKKLLLSDSGFYLCAWSPDPFSEQFFGPGTRLTVL.

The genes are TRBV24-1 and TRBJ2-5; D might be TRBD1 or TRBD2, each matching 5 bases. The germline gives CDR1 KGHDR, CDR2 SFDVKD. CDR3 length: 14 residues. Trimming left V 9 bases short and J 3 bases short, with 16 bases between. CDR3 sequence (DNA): TGTGCCACCGCTTCCCGGGACGGCGAAGAGACCCAGTACTTC. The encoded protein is CATASRDGEETQYF.

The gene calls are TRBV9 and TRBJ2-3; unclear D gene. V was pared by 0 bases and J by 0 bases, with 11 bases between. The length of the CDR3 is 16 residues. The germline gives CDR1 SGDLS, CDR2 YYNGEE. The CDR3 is CASSVEAFSSTDTQYF. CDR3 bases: TGTGCCAGCAGCGTAGAGGCTTTCTCTAGCACAGATACGCAGTATTTT.

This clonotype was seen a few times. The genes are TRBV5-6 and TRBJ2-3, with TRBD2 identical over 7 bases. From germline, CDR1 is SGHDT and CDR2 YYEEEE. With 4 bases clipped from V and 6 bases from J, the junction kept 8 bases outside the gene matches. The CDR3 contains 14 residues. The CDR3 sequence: CASSPGLGGDTQYF. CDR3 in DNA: TGTGCCAGCAGCCCCGGACTAGGCGGCGATACGCAGTATTTT.

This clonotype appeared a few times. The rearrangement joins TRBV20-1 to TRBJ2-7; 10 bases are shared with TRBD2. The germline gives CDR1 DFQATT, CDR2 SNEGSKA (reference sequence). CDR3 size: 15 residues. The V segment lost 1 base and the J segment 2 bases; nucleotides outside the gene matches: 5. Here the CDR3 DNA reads TGCAGTGCTAGAGGGAGTCTAGCGGGAGCCTACGAGCAGTACTTC. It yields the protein CSARGSLAGAYEQYF.

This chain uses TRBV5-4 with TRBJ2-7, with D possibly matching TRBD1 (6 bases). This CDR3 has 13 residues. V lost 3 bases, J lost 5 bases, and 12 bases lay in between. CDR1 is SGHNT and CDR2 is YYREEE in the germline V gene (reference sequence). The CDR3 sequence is CASSSDSFHEQYF. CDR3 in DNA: TGTGCCAGCAGCTCGGACAGTTTTCACGAGCAGTACTTC.

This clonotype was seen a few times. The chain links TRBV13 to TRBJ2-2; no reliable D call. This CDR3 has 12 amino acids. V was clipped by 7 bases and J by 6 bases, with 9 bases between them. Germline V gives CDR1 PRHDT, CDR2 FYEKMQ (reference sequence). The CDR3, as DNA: TGTGCCAGCACCCTAAATCCCGGGGAGCTGTTTTTT. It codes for CASTLNPGELFF.